The rows below give T cell receptor beta chains drawn from one sample of a study of blood T cell repertoires in COVID-19. Method: immunoSEQ multiplex PCR; TCRdb's copy keeps in-frame clones and lacks some. The sample contains about 54,000 clones, over 75% of which appear only once. The sample was peripheral blood. Receptor source: a human donor in a cohort sampled during active COVID-19. Each CDR3 is given with its conserved first and last residue. Fields, in order: V gene, J gene, D gene, clone size, CDR3 DNA, CDR3 protein. A D gene is named only where the DNA matches it firmly. Clone size is given for some rows only: seen once, a few or many times, or a class if the clone is expanded.

v_call: TRBV5-1; j_call: TRBJ2-3; d_call: TRBD1; clone_size: -; cdr3_nt: TGCGCCAGCAGCTCCAGGGGGCTCACAGATACGCAGTATTTT; cdr3_aa: CASSSRGLTDTQYF
v_call: TRBV6-1; j_call: TRBJ1-1; d_call: -; clone_size: -; cdr3_nt: TGTGCCAGCAGTGAAATTGGCGGCACTGAAGCTTTCTTT; cdr3_aa: CASSEIGGTEAFF
v_call: TRBV5-1; j_call: TRBJ1-1; d_call: -; clone_size: -; cdr3_nt: TGCGCCAGCAGCTTGGTAGGGGGGGACACTGAAGCTTTCTTT; cdr3_aa: CASSLVGGDTEAFF
v_call: TRBV27; j_call: TRBJ1-1; d_call: TRBD1; clone_size: -; cdr3_nt: TGTGCCAGCAAACAGGGGCCCTCGAACACTGAAGCTTTCTTT; cdr3_aa: CASKQGPSNTEAFF
v_call: TRBV15; j_call: TRBJ2-7; d_call: -; clone_size: -; cdr3_nt: TGTGCCACCAGCAGCAGCTTAGCGTACCCCTCCAACGAGCAGTACTTC; cdr3_aa: CATSSSLAYPSNEQYF
v_call: TRBV5-4; j_call: TRBJ2-5; d_call: TRBD1; clone_size: -; cdr3_nt: TGTGCCAGCAGCTTCCAGGGGGCCAACCAAGAGACCCAGTACTTC; cdr3_aa: CASSFQGANQETQYF
v_call: TRBV28; j_call: TRBJ1-1; d_call: -; clone_size: -; cdr3_nt: TGTGCCAGCTTTTCCGCCGCACAGAACACTGAAGCTTTCTTT; cdr3_aa: CASFSAAQNTEAFF
v_call: TRBV19; j_call: TRBJ2-1; d_call: TRBD2; clone_size: once; cdr3_nt: TGTGCCAGTAGTGCCCGACTAGCGGGCGATGAGCAGTTCTTC; cdr3_aa: CASSARLAGDEQFF
v_call: TRBV6-5; j_call: TRBJ2-3; d_call: -; clone_size: -; cdr3_nt: TGTGCCAGCAGTTACGCCCAGGGTGCAGATACGCAGTATTTT; cdr3_aa: CASSYAQGADTQYF
v_call: TRBV14; j_call: TRBJ1-2; d_call: TRBD1; clone_size: -; cdr3_nt: TGTGCCAGCAGCCAAAAGGGACAGTTCGTCTATGGCTACACCTTC; cdr3_aa: CASSQKGQFVYGYTF
v_call: TRBV6-5; j_call: TRBJ1-2; d_call: -; clone_size: -; cdr3_nt: TGTGCCAGCAGAACGGGTAACGGCTACACCTTC; cdr3_aa: CASRTGNGYTF
v_call: TRBV6-4; j_call: TRBJ2-6; d_call: TRBD1; clone_size: few; cdr3_nt: TGTGCCAGGAGCCGGGACAGTGGTTGGACTGGGGCCAACGTCCTGACTTTC; cdr3_aa: CARSRDSGWTGANVLTF
v_call: TRBV10-3; j_call: TRBJ1-4; d_call: TRBD1; clone_size: -; cdr3_nt: TGTGCCATCGGGGACAGGGAGGGTGAAAAACTGTTTTTT; cdr3_aa: CAIGDREGEKLFF
v_call: TRBV6-1; j_call: TRBJ2-7; d_call: TRBD1; clone_size: -; cdr3_nt: TGTGCCAGCAGTGAAGGACAGGGGGCCCACGAGCAGTACTTC; cdr3_aa: CASSEGQGAHEQYF
v_call: TRBV7-2; j_call: TRBJ1-5; d_call: -; clone_size: once; cdr3_nt: TGTGCCAGCAGCTATGGGCAGGGGCAGGTGCCCCAGCATTTT; cdr3_aa: CASSYGQGQVPQHF
v_call: TRBV9; j_call: TRBJ2-5; d_call: TRBD2; clone_size: -; cdr3_nt: TGTGCCAGCAGCGGGACTAGAGGTGAGGAGACCCAGTACTTC; cdr3_aa: CASSGTRGEETQYF
v_call: TRBV2; j_call: TRBJ2-1; d_call: TRBD2; clone_size: -; cdr3_nt: TGTGCCAGCAACCGGGACTACTCCTACAATGAGCAGTTCTTC; cdr3_aa: CASNRDYSYNEQFF